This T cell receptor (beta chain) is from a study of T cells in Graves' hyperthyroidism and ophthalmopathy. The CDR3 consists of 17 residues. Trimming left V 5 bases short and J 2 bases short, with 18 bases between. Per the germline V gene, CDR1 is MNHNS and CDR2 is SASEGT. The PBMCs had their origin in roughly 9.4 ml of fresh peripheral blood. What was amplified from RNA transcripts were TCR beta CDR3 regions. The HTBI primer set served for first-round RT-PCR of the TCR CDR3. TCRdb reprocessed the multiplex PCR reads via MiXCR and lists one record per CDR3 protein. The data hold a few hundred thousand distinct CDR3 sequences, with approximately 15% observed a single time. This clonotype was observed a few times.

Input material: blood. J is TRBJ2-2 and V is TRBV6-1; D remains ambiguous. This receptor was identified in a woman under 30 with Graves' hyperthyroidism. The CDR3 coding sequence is TGTGCCAGCAGTTCTGTCCGACAAGGGCGAAACACCGGGGAGCTGTTTTTT. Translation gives CASSSVRQGRNTGELFF.